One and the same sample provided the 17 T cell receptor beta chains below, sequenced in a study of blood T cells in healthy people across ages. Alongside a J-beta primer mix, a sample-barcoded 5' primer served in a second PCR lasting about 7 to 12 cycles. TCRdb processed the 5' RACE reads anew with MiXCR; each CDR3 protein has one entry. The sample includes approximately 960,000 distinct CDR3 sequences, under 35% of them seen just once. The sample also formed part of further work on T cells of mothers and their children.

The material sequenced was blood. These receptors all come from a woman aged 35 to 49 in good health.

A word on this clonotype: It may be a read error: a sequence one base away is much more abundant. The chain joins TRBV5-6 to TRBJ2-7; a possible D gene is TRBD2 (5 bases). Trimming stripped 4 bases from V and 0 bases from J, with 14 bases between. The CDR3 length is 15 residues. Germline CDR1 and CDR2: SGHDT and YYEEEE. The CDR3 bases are TGTGCCAGCAGCCTCGGGCGGGCCACCTCCTACGAGCAGTACTTC. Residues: CASSLGRATSYEQYF.

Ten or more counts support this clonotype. DNA for the CDR3: TGCGCCAGCAGCCAAGGAGGGACTGGCACAGATACGCAGTATTTT. Its translation is CASSQGGTGTDTQYF. The chain recombines TRBV4-3 with TRBJ2-3; D is perhaps TRBD2 (6 bases). The V and J ends lost 1 base and 1 base respectively, with 9 bases between them. CDR1 LGHNA and CDR2 YSLEER come from the germline V gene. This CDR3 is built from 15 residues.

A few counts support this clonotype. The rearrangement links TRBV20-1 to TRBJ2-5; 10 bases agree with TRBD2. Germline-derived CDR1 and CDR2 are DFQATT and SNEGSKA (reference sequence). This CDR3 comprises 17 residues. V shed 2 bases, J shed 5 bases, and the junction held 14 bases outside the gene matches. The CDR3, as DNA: TGCAGTGCTAGATCCCCCGGGGGAGCGGGGGGGCCGGAGACCCAGTACTTC. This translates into CSARSPGGAGGPETQYF.

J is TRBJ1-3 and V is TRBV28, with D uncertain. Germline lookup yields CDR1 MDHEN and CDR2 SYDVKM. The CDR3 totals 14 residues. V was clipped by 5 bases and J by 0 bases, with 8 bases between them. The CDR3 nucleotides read TGTGCCAGCAGTCCCCCGGGCTCTGGAAACACCATATATTTT. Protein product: CASSPPGSGNTIYF.

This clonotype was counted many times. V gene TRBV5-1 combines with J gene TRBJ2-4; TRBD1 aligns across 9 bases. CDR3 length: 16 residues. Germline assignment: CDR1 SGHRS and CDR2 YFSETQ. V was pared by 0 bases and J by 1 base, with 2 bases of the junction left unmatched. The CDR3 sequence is CASSLGQGEAKNIQYF. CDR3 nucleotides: TGCGCCAGCAGCTTGGGACAGGGGGAGGCCAAAAACATTCAGTACTTC.

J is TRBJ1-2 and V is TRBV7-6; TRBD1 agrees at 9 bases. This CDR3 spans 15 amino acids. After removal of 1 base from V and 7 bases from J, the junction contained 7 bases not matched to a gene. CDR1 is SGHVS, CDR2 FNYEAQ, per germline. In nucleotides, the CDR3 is TGTGCCAGCAGCTTAGACGAGGGACAGGGTAGTGGCTACACCTTC. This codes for CASSLDEGQGSGYTF.

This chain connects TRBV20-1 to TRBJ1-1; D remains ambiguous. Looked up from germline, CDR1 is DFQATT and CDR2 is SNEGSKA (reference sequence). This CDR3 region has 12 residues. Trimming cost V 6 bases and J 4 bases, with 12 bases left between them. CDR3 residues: CSAPKAGTEAFF. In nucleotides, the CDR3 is TGCAGTGCGCCGAAGGCGGGCACTGAAGCTTTCTTT.

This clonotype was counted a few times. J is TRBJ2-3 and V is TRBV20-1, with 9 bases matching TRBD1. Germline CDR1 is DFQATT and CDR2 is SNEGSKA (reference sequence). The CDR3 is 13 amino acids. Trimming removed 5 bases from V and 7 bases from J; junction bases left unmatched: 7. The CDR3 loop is CSAPGTGRHTQYF. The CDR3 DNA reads TGCAGTGCTCCCGGGACAGGGCGACATACGCAGTATTTT.

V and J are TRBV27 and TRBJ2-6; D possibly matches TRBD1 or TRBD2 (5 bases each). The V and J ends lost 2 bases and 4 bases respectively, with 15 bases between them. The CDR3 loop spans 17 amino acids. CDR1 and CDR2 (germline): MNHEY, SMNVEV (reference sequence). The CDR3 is CASSLEGPSAGANVLTF. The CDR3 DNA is TGTGCCAGCAGTTTAGAGGGACCTAGTGCCGGGGCCAACGTCCTGACTTTC.

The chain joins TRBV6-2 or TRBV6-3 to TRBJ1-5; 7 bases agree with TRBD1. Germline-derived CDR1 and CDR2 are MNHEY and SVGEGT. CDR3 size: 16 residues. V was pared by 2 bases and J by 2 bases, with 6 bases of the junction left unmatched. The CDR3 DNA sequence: TGTGCCAGCAGTTACGGCAGGGGGTTAGGCAATCAGCCCCAGCATTTT. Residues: CASSYGRGLGNQPQHF.

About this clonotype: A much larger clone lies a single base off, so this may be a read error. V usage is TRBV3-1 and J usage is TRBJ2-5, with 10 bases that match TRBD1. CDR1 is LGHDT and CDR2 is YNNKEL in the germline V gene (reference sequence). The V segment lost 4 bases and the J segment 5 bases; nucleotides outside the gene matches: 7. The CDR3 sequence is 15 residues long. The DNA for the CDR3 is TGTGCCAGCAGCCCGGGACAGGGGACATGGGAGACCCAGTACTTC. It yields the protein CASSPGQGTWETQYF.

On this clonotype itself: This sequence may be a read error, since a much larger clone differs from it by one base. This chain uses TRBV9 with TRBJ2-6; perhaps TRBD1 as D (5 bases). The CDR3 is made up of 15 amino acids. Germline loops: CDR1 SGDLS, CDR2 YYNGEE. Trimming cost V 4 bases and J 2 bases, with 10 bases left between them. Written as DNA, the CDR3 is TGTGCCAGCAGCCCCATAGGGGCTGGGGCCAACGTCCTGACTTTC. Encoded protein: CASSPIGAGANVLTF.

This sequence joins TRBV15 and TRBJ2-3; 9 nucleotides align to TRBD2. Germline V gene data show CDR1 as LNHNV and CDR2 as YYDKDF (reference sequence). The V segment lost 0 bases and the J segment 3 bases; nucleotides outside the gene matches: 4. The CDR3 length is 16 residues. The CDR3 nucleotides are TGTGCCACCAGCAGAGATCGGCTAGCGGGAACAGATACGCAGTATTTT. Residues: CATSRDRLAGTDTQYF. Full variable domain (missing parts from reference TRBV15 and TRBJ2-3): DAMVIQNPRYQVTQFGKPVTLSCSQTLNHNVMYWYQQKSSQAPKLLFHYYDKDFNNEADTPDNFQSRRPNTSFCFLDIRSPGLGDTAMYLCATSRDRLAGTDTQYFGPGTRLTVL.

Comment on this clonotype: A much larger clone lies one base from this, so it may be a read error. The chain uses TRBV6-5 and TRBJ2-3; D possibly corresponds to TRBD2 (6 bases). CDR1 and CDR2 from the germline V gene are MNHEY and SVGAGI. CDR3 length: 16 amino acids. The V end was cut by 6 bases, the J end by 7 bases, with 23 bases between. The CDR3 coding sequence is TGTGCCAGCAGCCATCCCCCGCGGGGCCCATCAAATACGCAGTATTTT. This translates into CASSHPPRGPSNTQYF.

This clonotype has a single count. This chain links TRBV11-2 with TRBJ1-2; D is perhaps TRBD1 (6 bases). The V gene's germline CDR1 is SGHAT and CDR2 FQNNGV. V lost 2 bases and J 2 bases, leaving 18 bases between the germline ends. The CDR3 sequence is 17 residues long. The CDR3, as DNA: TGTGCCAGCAGCTTAAGGGCAGGGGCCCAGGGGAACTATGGCTACACCTTC. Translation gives CASSLRAGAQGNYGYTF. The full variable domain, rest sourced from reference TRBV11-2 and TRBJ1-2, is EAGVAQSPRYKIIEKRQSVAFWCNPISGHATLYWYQQILGQGPKLLIQFQNNGVVDDSQLPKDRFSAERLKGVDSTLKIQPAKLEDSAVYLCASSLRAGAQGNYGYTFGSGTRLTVV.

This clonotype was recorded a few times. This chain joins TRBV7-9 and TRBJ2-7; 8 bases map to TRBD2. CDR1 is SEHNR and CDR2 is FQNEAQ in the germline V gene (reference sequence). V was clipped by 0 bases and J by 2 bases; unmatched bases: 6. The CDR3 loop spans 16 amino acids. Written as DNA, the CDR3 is TGTGCCAGCAGCTTAGCCTCGGGAGGGCACCCCTACGAGCAGTACTTC. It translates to CASSLASGGHPYEQYF.

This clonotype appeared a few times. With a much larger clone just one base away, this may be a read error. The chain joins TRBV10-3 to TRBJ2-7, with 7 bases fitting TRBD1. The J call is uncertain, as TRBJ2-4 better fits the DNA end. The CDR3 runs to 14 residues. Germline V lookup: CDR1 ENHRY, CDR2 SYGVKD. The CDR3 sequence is CAIGEGDSLNIQYF. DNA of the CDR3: TGTGCCATCGGTGAGGGGGACAGCCTCAACATTCAGTACTTC.